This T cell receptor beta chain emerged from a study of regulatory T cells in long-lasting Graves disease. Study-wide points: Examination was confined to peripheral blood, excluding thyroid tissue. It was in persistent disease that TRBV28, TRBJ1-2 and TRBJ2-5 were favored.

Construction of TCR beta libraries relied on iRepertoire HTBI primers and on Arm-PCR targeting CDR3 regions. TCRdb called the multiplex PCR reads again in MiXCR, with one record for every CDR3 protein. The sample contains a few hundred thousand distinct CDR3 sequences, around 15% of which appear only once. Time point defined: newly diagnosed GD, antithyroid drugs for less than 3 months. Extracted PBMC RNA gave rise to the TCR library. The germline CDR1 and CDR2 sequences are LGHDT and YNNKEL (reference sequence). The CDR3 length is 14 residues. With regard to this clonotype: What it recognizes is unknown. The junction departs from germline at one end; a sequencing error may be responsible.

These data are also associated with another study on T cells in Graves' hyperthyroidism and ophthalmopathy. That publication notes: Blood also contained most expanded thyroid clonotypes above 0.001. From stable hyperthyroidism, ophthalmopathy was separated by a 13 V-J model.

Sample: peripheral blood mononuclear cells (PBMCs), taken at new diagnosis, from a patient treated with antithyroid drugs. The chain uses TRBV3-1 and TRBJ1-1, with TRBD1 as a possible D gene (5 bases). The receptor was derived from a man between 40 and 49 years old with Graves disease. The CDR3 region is CANSQVGGGTEAFF. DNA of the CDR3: TGTGCCAACAGCCAAGTGGGGGGGGGCACTGAAGCTTTCTTT.